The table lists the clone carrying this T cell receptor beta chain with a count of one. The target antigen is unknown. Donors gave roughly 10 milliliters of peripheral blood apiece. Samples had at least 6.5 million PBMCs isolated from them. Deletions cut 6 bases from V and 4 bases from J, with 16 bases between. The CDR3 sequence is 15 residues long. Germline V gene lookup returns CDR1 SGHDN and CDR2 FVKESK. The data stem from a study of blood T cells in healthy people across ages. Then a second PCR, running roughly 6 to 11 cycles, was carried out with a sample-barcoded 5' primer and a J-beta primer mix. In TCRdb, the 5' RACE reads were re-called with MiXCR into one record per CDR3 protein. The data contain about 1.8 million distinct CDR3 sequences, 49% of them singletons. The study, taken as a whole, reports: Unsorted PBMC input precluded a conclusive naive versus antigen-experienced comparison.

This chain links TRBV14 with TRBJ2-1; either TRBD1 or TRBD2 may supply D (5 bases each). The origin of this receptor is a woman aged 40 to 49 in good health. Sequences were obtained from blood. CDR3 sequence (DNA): TGTGCCAGCAGTCAGTGGGGGATTCCTTACAATGAGCAGTTCTTC. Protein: CASSQWGIPYNEQFF.